The 29 T cell receptor beta chains below all came from one sample that was sequenced in a study of T cells in Graves' hyperthyroidism and ophthalmopathy. There were TCR beta CDR3 regions amplified from RNA transcripts. A set of HTBI primers served as the primers for a first-round RT-PCR of the TCR CDR3. TCRdb reprocessed the multiplex PCR reads with MiXCR, giving one entry per CDR3 protein. In the table there are roughly 570,000 distinct CDR3 sequences, 46% of which are singletons. The sequenced sample consisted of peripheral blood or thyroid tissue (not recorded which). The source is a young woman with Graves' hyperthyroidism.

The chain links TRBV4-2 to TRBJ2-5, with D possibly matching TRBD2 (5 bases). CDR3 size: 18 residues. Germline values: CDR1 LGHNA, CDR2 YNFKEQ. The V and J ends lost 5 bases and 2 bases respectively, with 24 bases between them. The CDR3 bases are TGTGCCAGCAGCAACCTAAGGATCCTCTCCGGGGAACAAGAGACCCAGTACTTC. Protein sequence: CASSNLRILSGEQETQYF.

This clonotype was detected a few times. The rearrangement links TRBV4-1 to TRBJ2-7, with 7 bases fitting TRBD1. Germline values: CDR1 MGHRA, CDR2 YSYEKL. The CDR3 extends over 17 amino acids. V trimming: 4 bases; J trimming: 3 bases; junction bases outside the gene matches: 15. CDR3 region: CASSLGVPGGPFYEQYF. CDR3 DNA sequence: TGCGCCAGCAGCCTCGGGGTCCCAGGGGGTCCCTTCTACGAGCAGTACTTC.

The chain uses TRBV19 and TRBJ2-1; 7 bases agree with TRBD1. The V gene end was trimmed by 3 bases and the J gene end by 9 bases; junction bases not matched to a gene: 11. The CDR3 spans 15 residues. The germline V gene has CDR1 LNHDA and CDR2 SQIVND (reference sequence). The CDR3 DNA reads TGTGCCAGTAGTATCACAGGGGAAGGGCCGACTGAGCAGTTCTTC. Its translation: CASSITGEGPTEQFF.

V is TRBV12-3 or TRBV12-4 and J is TRBJ1-4; 12 bases agree with TRBD1. With V trimmed by 6 bases and J by 8 bases, 13 bases remained unmatched. The CDR3 has 17 amino acids. The CDR3 sequence: CASSRRTGQGAQEKLFF. The CDR3 DNA follows: TGTGCCAGCAGCCGGAGGACGGGACAGGGGGCTCAGGAAAAACTGTTTTTT.

This chain uses TRBV2 with TRBJ1-2; 10 bases fit TRBD1. Unmatched junction bases numbered 6, after V lost 8 bases and J lost 6 bases. The CDR3 is made up of 13 amino acids. Germline CDR1 SNHLY, CDR2 FYNNEI. CDR3 sequence reads: CASRIDRGHGYTF. CDR3 bases: TGTGCCAGCCGCATTGACAGGGGGCATGGCTACACCTTC.

This chain connects TRBV29-1 to TRBJ1-2, with D possibly matching TRBD1 (6 bases). This CDR3 has 14 amino acids. V lost 3 bases to trimming and J lost 2 bases, with 13 bases between them. The germline V gene encodes CDR1 SQVTM and CDR2 ANQGSEA. The CDR3 DNA reads as TGCAGCGTTGAGGACGAGGGGGGAAACTATGGCTACACCTTC. As protein: CSVEDEGGNYGYTF.

The table lists this clonotype with many counts. The V and J genes are TRBV2 and TRBJ1-4; D gene unclear. Germline CDR1 SNHLY, CDR2 FYNNEI. Trimming removed 0 bases from V and 5 bases from J, with 7 bases in between. The CDR3 has 14 amino acids. DNA of the CDR3: TGTGCCAGCAGTGAAGCGGCAGTAAATGAAAAACTGTTTTTT. Translated, it gives CASSEAAVNEKLFF.

The chain uses TRBV29-1 and TRBJ2-5; possibly TRBD1 for D (6 bases). The CDR3 has 12 amino acids. Germline V lookup: CDR1 SQVTM, CDR2 ANQGSEA. Trimming left V 7 bases short and J 11 bases short, with 20 bases between. This CDR3 reads CSAPCGPGTQYF. CDR3 nucleotides: TGCAGCGCTCCGTGCGGGCCAGGGACACAGTACTTC.

This clonotype has at least ten counts. The chain carries TRBV29-1 and TRBJ2-2, with 7 bases identical to TRBD2. CDR3 size: 14 residues. Germline CDR1 is SQVTM and CDR2 is ANQGSEA. Trimming cost V 3 bases and J 1 base; bases outside gene matches: 2. Written as DNA, the CDR3 is TGCAGCGTTGAGGAGCGGGGGAACACCGGGGAGCTGTTTTTT. Protein: CSVEERGNTGELFF.

The chain is built from TRBV18 and TRBJ2-5; 7 bases agree with TRBD2. The CDR3 runs to 15 residues. Germline loops: CDR1 KGHSH, CDR2 LQKENI. After removal of 0 bases from V and 4 bases from J, the junction contained 5 bases not matched to a gene. The CDR3 sequence: CASSPPGGSGETQYF. CDR3 in DNA: TGTGCCAGCTCACCACCGGGGGGGAGTGGAGAGACCCAGTACTTC.

This rearrangement joins TRBV5-1 to TRBJ2-2, with D perhaps TRBD1 (6 bases). V shed 7 bases and J shed 5 bases, with 12 bases lying between them. The germline gives CDR1 SGHRS, CDR2 YFSETQ. The CDR3 runs 13 residues. DNA of the CDR3: TGCGCCAGCGGCTACAGGGATACCGGGGAGCTGTTTTTT. It translates to CASGYRDTGELFF.

The chain joins TRBV24-1 to TRBJ2-1, with 7 bases fitting TRBD2. The ends lost 6 bases at V and 9 bases at J; junction bases unmatched: 10. Germline assignment: CDR1 KGHDR and CDR2 SFDVKD. This CDR3 has 14 amino acids. The CDR3 DNA is TGTGCCACCAGTACGGCCTCTTCGGGGGGTGAGCAGTTCTTC. The encoded protein is CATSTASSGGEQFF.

This clonotype was recorded many times. The chain employs TRBV27 and TRBJ1-5; D is perhaps TRBD1 (5 bases). Germline lookup yields CDR1 MNHEY and CDR2 SMNVEV (reference sequence). The CDR3 has 15 residues. Deletions cut 6 bases from V and 6 bases from J, with 18 bases between. The CDR3 DNA is TGTGCCAGCAGGGAAGACAGCCTTGCACGTCAGCCCCAGCATTTT. Amino acid sequence: CASREDSLARQPQHF.

This clonotype was observed many times. The chain links TRBV7-3 to TRBJ1-1, with TRBD1 matching over 10 bases. J lost 0 bases, V lost 4 bases, and 5 bases had no gene match. This CDR3 comprises 16 residues. From germline, CDR1 is SGHTA and CDR2 FQGTGA. Here the CDR3 DNA reads TGTGCCAGCAGCTCCCCCGGGACAGGGGTGAACACTGAAGCTTTCTTT. It codes for CASSSPGTGVNTEAFF.

This clonotype came up a few times. The V and J genes are TRBV10-1 and TRBJ1-4, with no clear D. The V gene's germline CDR1 is WNHNN and CDR2 SYGVQD (reference sequence). This CDR3 is built from 14 residues. V gave up 10 bases and J gave up 1 base, with 13 bases separating them. CDR3 bases: TGCGCCAACCGAAGCCCAGGAACTAATGAAAAACTGTTTTTT. Translated: CANRSPGTNEKLFF.

This clonotype was detected many times. This chain's CDR3 is CASSVNRGLQPQHF. The CDR3 region has the DNA TGTGCCAGTAGTGTTAACAGGGGGCTACAGCCCCAGCATTTT. The chain couples TRBV19 to TRBJ1-5, with 9 positions matching TRBD1. The CDR3 runs to 14 residues. Germline-derived CDR1 and CDR2 are LNHDA and SQIVND (reference sequence). J gave up 7 bases and V 5 bases, and 6 bases lay outside the gene matches.

The V gene is TRBV20-1, the J gene TRBJ1-1, with D perhaps TRBD1 (5 bases). Germline V gives CDR1 DFQATT, CDR2 SNEGSKA (reference sequence). The CDR3 spans 14 residues. V lost 1 base and J 3 bases, leaving 12 bases between the germline ends. For the CDR3, the DNA is TGCAGTGCTAGAGTGGGACGGTTAGACACTGAAGCTTTCTTT. Translating gives CSARVGRLDTEAFF.

This clonotype showed up many times. V usage is TRBV19 and J usage is TRBJ1-1; unclear D gene. This CDR3 contains 13 residues. The V end was cut by 5 bases, the J end by 11 bases, with 18 bases between. CDR1 and CDR2 from the germline V gene are LNHDA and SQIVND (reference sequence). CDR3 loop: CASSAPGSGGAFF. The CDR3 nucleotides are TGTGCCAGTAGTGCCCCAGGATCGGGTGGCGCTTTCTTT.

The V call is TRBV2, the J call TRBJ1-1; 9 positions match TRBD1. The CDR3 sequence is 14 residues long. The J segment lost 5 bases and the V segment lost 6 bases, leaving 7 bases of the junction unmatched. Germline V CDR1 and CDR2: SNHLY, FYNNEI. The DNA of the CDR3 is TGTGCCAGCAGCCCCCGGACAGGGGAGACTGAAGCTTTCTTT. Translation gives CASSPRTGETEAFF.

This clonotype appeared a few times. The chain uses TRBV2 and TRBJ2-1; 13 nucleotides line up with TRBD2. The V segment lost 6 bases and the J segment 12 bases; nucleotides outside the gene matches: 5. CDR3 size: 13 residues. Germline CDR1 is SNHLY and CDR2 is FYNNEI. The CDR3 region has the DNA TGTGCCAGCAGCCGACTAGCGGGAGGACCGCAGTTCTTC. This encodes CASSRLAGGPQFF.

This clonotype was found many times. The rearrangement links TRBV12-3 or TRBV12-4 to TRBJ1-1, with D possibly being TRBD1 (6 bases). The CDR3 has 15 amino acids. Deletions cut 7 bases from V and 5 bases from J, with 20 bases between. Written as DNA, the CDR3 is TGTGCCAGCAAGCAGTTGGGCACAGGGAGGACTGAAGCTTTCTTT. As protein: CASKQLGTGRTEAFF.

This clonotype was observed at least ten times. The V gene is TRBV29-1, the J gene TRBJ1-2, with TRBD1 matching 9 bases. From germline, CDR1 is SQVTM and CDR2 ANQGSEA. V trimming: 3 bases; J trimming: 4 bases; junction bases outside the gene matches: 21. The CDR3 spans 19 residues. CDR3 DNA: TGCAGCGTTGATATCGTTACGGGACAGGGTGCCCGGGGGCTCTATGGCTACACCTTC. It codes for CSVDIVTGQGARGLYGYTF.

This clonotype was observed many times. V and J are TRBV7-2 and TRBJ1-5, with 10 bases matching TRBD1. Germline lookup yields CDR1 SGHTA and CDR2 FQGNSA. J was trimmed by 2 bases and V by 3 bases; bases with no gene match: 10. CDR3 size: 18 residues. The CDR3 is CASSFGDRGIMRNQPQHF. For the CDR3, the DNA is TGTGCCAGCAGCTTCGGGGACAGGGGAATTATGCGCAATCAGCCCCAGCATTTT.

This clonotype was recorded at least ten times. This sequence joins TRBV7-9 and TRBJ2-5; maybe TRBD1 (6 bases). The CDR3 contains 14 residues. Trimming took 5 bases from V and 5 from J, leaving 15 bases between them. CDR1 is SEHNR and CDR2 is FQNEAQ in the germline V gene (reference sequence). The CDR3 here is CASSPDSDPETQYF. The CDR3 DNA is TGTGCCAGCAGCCCGGACAGCGACCCTGAGACCCAGTACTTC.

The rearrangement links TRBV7-8 to TRBJ2-1; weak D call: TRBD1 (5 bases). V was cut by 4 bases and J by 9 bases, with 10 bases left in between. Germline CDR1 is SGHVS and CDR2 is FQNEAQ. The CDR3 is 12 residues long. This chain's CDR3 is CASSSRVFEQFF. The DNA of the CDR3 is TGTGCCAGCAGCTCCAGGGTTTTTGAGCAGTTCTTC. The full variable domain, its missing parts supplied by reference TRBV7-8 and TRBJ2-1, is GAGVSQSPRYKVAKRGQDVALRCDPISGHVSLFWYQQALGQGPEFLTYFQNEAQLDKSGLPSDRFFAERPEGSVSTLKIQRTQQEDSAVYLCASSSRVFEQFFGPGTRLTVL.

The rearrangement joins TRBV28 to TRBJ2-5; D may be TRBD1 (5 bases). There are 16 residues in the CDR3. V lost 5 bases and J lost 5, with 21 bases in between. Looked up from germline, CDR1 is MDHEN and CDR2 is SYDVKM. CDR3 region: CASSPMMGLKGETQYF. The DNA for the CDR3 is TGTGCCAGCAGTCCTATGATGGGATTGAAGGGGGAGACCCAGTACTTC.

Ten or more counts support this clonotype. The rearrangement joins TRBV20-1 to TRBJ1-4, with TRBD1 matching over 11 bases. The CDR3 spans 15 residues. The germline gives CDR1 DFQATT, CDR2 SNEGSKA (reference sequence). The V segment lost 3 bases and the J segment 5 bases; nucleotides outside the gene matches: 5. Here the CDR3 reads CSAREDRGRNEKLFF. The DNA of the CDR3 is TGCAGTGCTAGGGAGGACAGGGGGCGCAATGAAAAACTGTTTTTT.

V gene TRBV20-1 combines with J gene TRBJ2-2; 13 positions agree with TRBD2. Germline CDR1 is DFQATT and CDR2 is SNEGSKA (reference sequence). Germline trimming cut 6 bases from V and 4 bases from J; bases unmatched to any gene: 5. CDR3 size: 15 residues. CDR3 nucleotide sequence: TGCAGTGCGGGCGGACTAGCGGGAGCCACCGGGGAGCTGTTTTTT. Protein: CSAGGLAGATGELFF.

This clonotype was observed at least ten times. The chain links TRBV3-1 to TRBJ1-2; D remains unclear. The CDR3 covers 16 residues. Germline-derived CDR1 and CDR2 are LGHDT and YNNKEL (reference sequence). Trimming removed 2 bases at V and 4 bases at J, with 17 bases between. The CDR3 sequence is CASSQTLGSTFYGYTF. CDR3 sequence (DNA): TGTGCCAGCAGCCAAACCCTCGGGAGCACATTCTATGGCTACACCTTC. The complete variable domain, with remaining parts taken from reference TRBV3-1 and TRBJ1-2, reads DTAVSQTPKYLVTQMGNDKSIKCEQNLGHDTMYWYKQDSKKFLKIMFSYNNKELIINETVPNRFSPKSPDKAHLNLHINSLELGDSAVYFCASSQTLGSTFYGYTFGSGTRLTVV.